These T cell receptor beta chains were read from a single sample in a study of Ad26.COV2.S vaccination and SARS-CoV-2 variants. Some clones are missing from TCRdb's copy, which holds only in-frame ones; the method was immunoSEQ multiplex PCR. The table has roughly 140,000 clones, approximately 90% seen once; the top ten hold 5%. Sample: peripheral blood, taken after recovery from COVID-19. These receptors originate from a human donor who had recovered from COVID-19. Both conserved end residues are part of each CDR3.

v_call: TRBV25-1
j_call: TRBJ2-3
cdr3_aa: CASSPRTFGTQYF

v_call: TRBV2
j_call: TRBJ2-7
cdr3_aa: CASSEWAGGTYEQYF

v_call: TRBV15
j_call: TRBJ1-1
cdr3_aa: CATRFTENTEAFF

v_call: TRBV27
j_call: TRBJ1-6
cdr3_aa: CASSNGQGGNSPLHF

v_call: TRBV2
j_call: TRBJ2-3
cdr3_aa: CASSLQGTGTDTQYF

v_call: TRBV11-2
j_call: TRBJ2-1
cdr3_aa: CASRGALSSYNEQFF

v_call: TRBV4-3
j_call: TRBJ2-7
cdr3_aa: CASSLRRGGTYEQYF

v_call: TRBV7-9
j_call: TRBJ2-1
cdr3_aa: CASSVRQGSYNEQFF

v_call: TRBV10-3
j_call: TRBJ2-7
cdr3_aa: CAISEVTAYEQYF

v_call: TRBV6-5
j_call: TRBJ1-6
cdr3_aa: CASSYPDREGNSPLHF

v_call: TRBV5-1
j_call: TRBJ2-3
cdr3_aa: CASSVDLSGGINTQYF

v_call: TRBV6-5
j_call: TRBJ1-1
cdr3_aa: CASVPEGLARAFF

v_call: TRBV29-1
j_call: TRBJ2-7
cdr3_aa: CSALETGSSYEQYF

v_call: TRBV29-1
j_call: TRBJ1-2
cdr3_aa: CSVVGTTQGPLNYGYTF

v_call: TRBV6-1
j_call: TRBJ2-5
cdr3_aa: CASSERFGARKETQYF

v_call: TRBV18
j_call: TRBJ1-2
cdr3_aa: CASSPPAPSYYGYTF

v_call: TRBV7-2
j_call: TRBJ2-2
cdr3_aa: CASSLGDSGVAELFF

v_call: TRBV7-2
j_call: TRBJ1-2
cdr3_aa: CASSLPGGLYGYTF

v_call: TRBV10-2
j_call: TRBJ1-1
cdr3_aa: CASGTGTYTEAFF

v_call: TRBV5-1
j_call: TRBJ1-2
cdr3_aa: CASSNRQGYGYTF

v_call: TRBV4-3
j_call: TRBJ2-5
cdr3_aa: CASSQLLDGAGGETQYF

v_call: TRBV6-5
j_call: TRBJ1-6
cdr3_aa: CASSRRTGDNSPLHF

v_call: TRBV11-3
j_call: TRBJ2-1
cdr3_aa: CASSFWGGGNEQFF

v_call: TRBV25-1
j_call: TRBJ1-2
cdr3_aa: CASSDPNYGYTF

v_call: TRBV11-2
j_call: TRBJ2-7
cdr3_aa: CASSLQVIAGRHEQYF

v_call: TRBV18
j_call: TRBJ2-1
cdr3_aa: CASSPPGQGSYNEQFF

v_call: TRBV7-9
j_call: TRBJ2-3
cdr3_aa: CASSLGGGSQGDTQYF

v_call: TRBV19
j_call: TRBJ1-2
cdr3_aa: CASSMTGLVYGYTF

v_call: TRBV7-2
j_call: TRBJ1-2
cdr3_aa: CASSLGSRAATNYGYTF

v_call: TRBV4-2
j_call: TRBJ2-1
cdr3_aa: CASSQVGGANNEQFF

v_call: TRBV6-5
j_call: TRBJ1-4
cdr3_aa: CASSYTGGRKLFF

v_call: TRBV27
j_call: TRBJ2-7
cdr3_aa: CASSYRTSYEQYF

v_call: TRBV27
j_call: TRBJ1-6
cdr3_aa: CASRLGTSSSYNSPLHF

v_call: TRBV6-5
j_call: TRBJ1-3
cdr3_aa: CASSPGENTIYF

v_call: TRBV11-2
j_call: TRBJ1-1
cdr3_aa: CASTGEGTEAFF

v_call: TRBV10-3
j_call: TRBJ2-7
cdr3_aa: CAISEGGYEQYF

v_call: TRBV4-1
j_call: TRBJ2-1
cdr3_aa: CASSQRTSGTSYNEQFF

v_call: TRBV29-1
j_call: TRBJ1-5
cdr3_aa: CSVRDAANQPQHF

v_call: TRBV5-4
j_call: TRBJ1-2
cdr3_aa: CASSLEGQSNHYTF

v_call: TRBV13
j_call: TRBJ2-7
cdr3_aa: CASSRSRLAGAFYEQYF

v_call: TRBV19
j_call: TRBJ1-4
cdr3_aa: CASSRNRGGNEKLFF

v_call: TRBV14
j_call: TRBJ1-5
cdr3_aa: CASSQDRLSPDRVPLGNQPQHF

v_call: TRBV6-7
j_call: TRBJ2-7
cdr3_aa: CASSHGAGREQYF

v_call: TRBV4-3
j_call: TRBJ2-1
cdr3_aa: CASSQDRTGNEQFF

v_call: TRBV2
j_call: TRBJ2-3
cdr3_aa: CASSFSGGARDTQYF

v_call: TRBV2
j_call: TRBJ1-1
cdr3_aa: CASSRGQYTEAFF

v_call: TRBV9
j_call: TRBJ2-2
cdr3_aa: CASSVGFGGGATGELFF

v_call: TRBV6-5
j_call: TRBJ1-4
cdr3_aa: CASRPGTVNEKLFF

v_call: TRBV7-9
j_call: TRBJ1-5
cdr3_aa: CASSLAAGGINQPQHF

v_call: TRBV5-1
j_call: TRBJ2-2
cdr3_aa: CASSITGSPDTGELFF

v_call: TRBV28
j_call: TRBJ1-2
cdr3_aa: CASSWGTRDGYTF

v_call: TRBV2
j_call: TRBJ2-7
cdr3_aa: CASSVMTGAHEQYF

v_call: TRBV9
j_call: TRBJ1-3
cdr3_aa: CASSPGGNPGNTIYF

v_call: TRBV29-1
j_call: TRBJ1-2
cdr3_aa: CSVVKGQDGAGYTF

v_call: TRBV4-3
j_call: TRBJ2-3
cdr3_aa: CASSQERLDTQYF

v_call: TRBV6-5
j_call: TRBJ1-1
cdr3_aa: CASSYFMGRDAFF

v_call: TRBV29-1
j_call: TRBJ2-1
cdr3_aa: CSVEEQFRSRLAGSSSYNEQFF

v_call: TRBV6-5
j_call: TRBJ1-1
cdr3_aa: CASSQDRVLIAFF

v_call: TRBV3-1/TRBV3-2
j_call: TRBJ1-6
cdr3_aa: CASSQEGTGRSPLHF